The 32 T cell receptor beta chains in this list originate from one sample, sequenced in a study of T cell clones after liver transplantation. The protocol was immunoSEQ multiplex PCR, while the TCRdb copy is restricted to in-frame clones and leaves out a portion. The profile covers under 85,000 clones, with about 80% appearing a single time and about 0.79% taken by the ten largest. Sample: CD4+ T cells from blood, taken 12 months after liver transplant. The origin of the receptors is a human patient who received a liver transplant. These T cells may partly come from the graft donor.

The chain is built from TRBV6-1 and TRBJ2-1, with D possibly being TRBD1 or TRBD2 (5 bases each). Trimming removed 7 bases at V and 4 bases at J, with 17 bases between. Germline CDR1 MNHNS, CDR2 SASEGT. The length of the CDR3 is 15 residues. For the CDR3, the DNA is TGTGCCAGCAACCCCCGGGACGGTCCTTACAATGAGCAGTTCTTC. Protein product: CASNPRDGPYNEQFF.

The V gene is TRBV19, the J gene TRBJ1-5; D ambiguous. Trimming cost V 1 base and J 0 bases, with 7 bases left between them. The CDR3 runs 15 residues. Germline V gene sequence: CDR1 LNHDA, CDR2 SQIVND (reference sequence). The CDR3 nucleotides read TGTGCCAGTAGTATAGGGCAGCATAGCAATCAGCCCCAGCATTTT. Encoded protein: CASSIGQHSNQPQHF.

V gene TRBV19 combines with J gene TRBJ2-5; D possibly corresponds to TRBD2 (5 bases). V lost 2 bases and J 5 bases, leaving 9 bases between the germline ends. Germline CDR1 LNHDA, CDR2 SQIVND (reference sequence). CDR3 size: 13 residues. The CDR3 loop is CASSITGKETQYF. DNA for the CDR3: TGTGCCAGTAGTATAACGGGGAAGGAGACCCAGTACTTC.

The chain joins TRBV28 to TRBJ2-3; D possibly corresponds to TRBD2 (5 bases). The length of the CDR3 is 13 residues. The germline gives CDR1 MDHEN, CDR2 SYDVKM. The V end lost 8 bases, the J end lost 4 bases, and 13 bases lay between the germline ends. CDR3 coding DNA: TGTGCCAGCGGAGCGGTATACCCAGATACGCAGTATTTT. Translating gives CASGAVYPDTQYF.

This clone was seen only once. V and J are TRBV5-4 and TRBJ1-1, with a possible D match to TRBD1 (6 bases). This CDR3 has 14 residues. Trimming took 0 bases from V and 1 from J, leaving 7 bases between them. Germline CDR1 is SGHNT and CDR2 is YYREEE (reference sequence). The CDR3 nucleotides read TGTGCCAGCAGCTTGGAGGGACAGAACACTGAAGCTTTCTTT. It translates to CASSLEGQNTEAFF.

This clone is deemed medium-sized. V and J are TRBV5-4 and TRBJ1-5; D remains unclear. The CDR3 extends over 16 amino acids. Germline V gene lookup returns CDR1 SGHNT and CDR2 YYREEE (reference sequence). V gave up 0 bases and J gave up 9 bases, with 19 bases separating them. The CDR3 DNA sequence: TGTGCCAGCAGCTTGGGAGGGTCGGCAGGCCAAGGGCCCCAGCATTTT. This codes for CASSLGGSAGQGPQHF.

The CDR3 nucleotides are TGTGCCAGCTCACCTAGACTAGCGGGAGGGGAAAATACGCAGTATTTT. It yields the protein CASSPRLAGGENTQYF. This chain connects TRBV18 to TRBJ2-3; 14 bases are shared with TRBD2. CDR3 length: 16 residues. V lost 3 bases to trimming and J lost 7 bases; unmatched junction nucleotides: 6. CDR1 is KGHSH, CDR2 LQKENI, per germline.

The chain has TRBV7-9 and TRBJ1-4; 7 bases align to TRBD1. The CDR3 covers 15 residues. V trimming: 5 bases; J trimming: 5 bases; junction bases outside the gene matches: 8. Germline CDR1 reads SEHNR; CDR2 reads FQNEAQ (reference sequence). In DNA form, the CDR3 reads TGTGCCAGCAGCCACCCCCCAGGGGGGAATGAAAAACTGTTTTTT. Encoded protein: CASSHPPGGNEKLFF.

The rearrangement uses TRBV18 and TRBJ1-4; possible D gene TRBD1, 5 bases. This CDR3 comprises 14 residues. Germline values: CDR1 KGHSH, CDR2 LQKENI. V lost 4 bases, J lost 0 bases, and 6 bases lay in between. As DNA, the CDR3 is TGTGCCAGCTCACAACAGGCAACTAATGAAAAACTGTTTTTT. Protein product: CASSQQATNEKLFF.

The rearrangement uses TRBV27 and TRBJ1-1; D is possibly TRBD1 (6 bases). CDR1 is MNHEY, CDR2 SMNVEV, per germline (reference sequence). The CDR3 is made up of 19 amino acids. Trimming left V 5 bases short and J 10 bases short, with 35 bases between. The CDR3 sequence is CASSPPPGAFKKSVAGAFF. The CDR3 bases are TGTGCCAGCAGTCCCCCCCCGGGGGCTTTTAAGAAAAGTGTTGCGGGAGCTTTCTTT.

The CDR3 region has the DNA TGTGCCAGCAGTATGGACCGCACAGATACGCAGTATTTT. Translation gives CASSMDRTDTQYF. The V call is TRBV6-1, the J call TRBJ2-3, with unresolved D. With 5 bases removed from V and 1 base from J, the gap between germline ends came to 7 bases. The CDR3 sequence is 13 residues long. The germline CDR1 and CDR2 sequences are MNHNS and SASEGT.

The chain joins TRBV9 to TRBJ1-3; weak D call: TRBD1 (6 bases). The V end lost 3 bases, the J end lost 0 bases, and 16 bases lay between the germline ends. The CDR3 has 17 amino acids. Germline-derived CDR1 and CDR2 are SGDLS and YYNGEE. CDR3 in amino acids: CASSDQTGSYSGNTIYF. The CDR3 nucleotides are TGTGCCAGCAGCGACCAGACAGGATCTTACTCTGGAAACACCATATATTTT.

V and J are TRBV5-1 and TRBJ2-3; D is perhaps TRBD1 (5 bases). CDR1 and CDR2 (germline): SGHRS, YFSETQ. Trimming stripped 1 base from V and 2 bases from J, with 8 bases between. The CDR3 loop spans 14 amino acids. As DNA, the CDR3 is TGCGCCAGCAGCTTGCAGGGTGACACAGATACGCAGTATTTT. Its protein is CASSLQGDTDTQYF.

This chain links TRBV4-3 with TRBJ2-3; D perhaps matches TRBD2 (6 bases). The CDR3 runs to 16 residues. The V end was cut by 3 bases, the J end by 2 bases, with 15 bases between. Germline CDR1 reads LGHNA; CDR2 reads YSLEER. This CDR3 reads CASSHQASDHTDTQYF. The CDR3 DNA follows: TGCGCCAGCAGCCACCAGGCTAGCGACCACACAGATACGCAGTATTTT.

Only a few counts were recorded for this clone. In nucleotides, the CDR3 is TGTGCCTGGAGTGTTGGTTCATCCGCAGATACGCAGTATTTT. Translation gives CAWSVGSSADTQYF. The rearrangement joins TRBV30 to TRBJ2-3; the D is unclear. Germline loops: CDR1 GTSNPN, CDR2 SVGIG (reference sequence). The V gene lost 0 bases and the J gene lost 4 bases, with 11 bases spanning the gap. The CDR3 contains 14 residues.

This clone has only a few counts. The chain is built from TRBV30 and TRBJ1-2, with D uncertain. The CDR3 spans 13 residues. With 2 bases removed from V and 7 bases from J, the gap between germline ends came to 14 bases. Germline V gives CDR1 GTSNPN, CDR2 SVGIG (reference sequence). The CDR3 bases are TGTGCCTGGAGTACTTCAGGCCCCTTTGGCTACACCTTC. This gives the protein CAWSTSGPFGYTF.

V is TRBV27 and J is TRBJ2-1; 7 bases fit TRBD1. Per germline, CDR1 MNHEY and CDR2 SMNVEV (reference sequence). The CDR3 consists of 14 residues. V gave up 6 bases and J gave up 5 bases; unmatched junction bases: 7. The DNA for the CDR3 is TGTGCCAGCAGCAAACAGGGGACGAACAATGAGCAGTTCTTC. This sequence encodes CASSKQGTNNEQFF.

This chain links TRBV5-6 with TRBJ1-5; 8 nucleotides align to TRBD1. J lost 0 bases, V lost 0 bases, and 11 bases had no gene match. CDR1 and CDR2 (germline): SGHDT, YYEEEE. The CDR3 loop spans 19 amino acids. This CDR3 reads CASSLGRDRSVYSNQPQHF. The CDR3 nucleotides read TGTGCCAGCAGCTTGGGCCGGGACAGGAGCGTCTATAGCAATCAGCCCCAGCATTTT.

The chain recombines TRBV5-1 with TRBJ2-2; 7 bases map to TRBD1. V shed 2 bases and J 0 bases; nucleotides not matched to a gene: 1. The CDR3 loop spans 15 amino acids. Germline CDR1 SGHRS, CDR2 YFSETQ. In DNA, the CDR3 is TGCGCCAGCAGCTTCGGGACAGCGAACACCGGGGAGCTGTTTTTT. It specifies CASSFGTANTGELFF.

This clone was detected many times. V usage is TRBV27 and J usage is TRBJ1-5; TRBD1 aligns across 9 bases. CDR3 size: 19 residues. Germline assignment: CDR1 MNHEY and CDR2 SMNVEV (reference sequence). V dropped 6 bases and J dropped 4; count of bases not matched to a gene: 19. The DNA for the CDR3 is TGTGCCAGCAGGAGAGGGACGGGACAGGGCTCCTCAAGGAATCAGCCCCAGCATTTT. Protein product: CASRRGTGQGSSRNQPQHF.

The chain has TRBV10-2 and TRBJ1-2; D is ambiguous. Trimming removed 5 bases at V and 3 bases at J, with 10 bases between. Germline V gene lookup returns CDR1 WSHSY and CDR2 SAAADI. This CDR3 comprises 13 residues. The CDR3 spells CASSPTADYGYTF. DNA of the CDR3: TGCGCCAGCAGTCCAACAGCAGACTATGGCTACACCTTC.

V gene TRBV5-1 combines with J gene TRBJ1-1; D gene ambiguous. The CDR3 runs 14 residues. CDR1 SGHRS and CDR2 YFSETQ come from the germline V gene. V was pared by 2 bases and J by 1 base, with 9 bases between. The chain's CDR3 is CASSFTSRNTEAFF. CDR3 nucleotides: TGCGCCAGCAGCTTCACATCCCGGAACACTGAAGCTTTCTTT.

The chain carries TRBV27 and TRBJ2-7, with 8 bases fitting TRBD1. With V trimmed by 10 bases and J by 5 bases, 13 bases remained unmatched. Germline loops: CDR1 MNHEY, CDR2 SMNVEV (reference sequence). There are 14 residues in the CDR3. CDR3 sequence reads: CATHPGQGVHEQYF. The DNA of the CDR3 is TGTGCCACCCACCCCGGACAGGGCGTCCACGAGCAGTACTTC.

This clone has only one observation. V is TRBV9 and J is TRBJ2-1; 10 bases fit TRBD2. Germline lookup yields CDR1 SGDLS and CDR2 YYNGEE. CDR3 length: 16 residues. J was trimmed by 1 base and V by 4 bases; bases with no gene match: 5. Here the CDR3 reads CASSPRTSGSYNEQFF. CDR3 coding DNA: TGTGCCAGCAGCCCAAGGACTAGCGGTTCCTACAATGAGCAGTTCTTC. Full variable domain (outside the CDR3, taken from reference TRBV9 and TRBJ2-1): DSGVTQTPKHLITATGQRVTLRCSPRSGDLSVYWYQQSLDQGLQFLIQYYNGEERAKGNILERFSAQQFPDLHSELNLSSLELGDSALYFCASSPRTSGSYNEQFFGPGTRLTVL.

CDR3: CAWSLSGTYGYTF. The CDR3 nucleotides read TGTGCCTGGAGCCTCAGTGGGACCTATGGCTACACCTTC. The chain is built from TRBV30 and TRBJ1-2; D is possibly TRBD1 (5 bases). The CDR3 is 13 amino acids. Trimming shortened V by 3 bases and J by 4 bases, and 12 bases separated the two germline ends. CDR1 and CDR2 (germline): GTSNPN, SVGIG (reference sequence).

V usage is TRBV18 and J usage is TRBJ2-5; no clear D. Trimming left V 0 bases short and J 2 bases short, with 16 bases between. CDR1 and CDR2 (germline): KGHSH, LQKENI. This CDR3 comprises 17 residues. In DNA form, the CDR3 reads TGTGCCAGCTCACCACCAAACCGACGTCCATTTCAAGAGACCCAGTACTTC. Protein product: CASSPPNRRPFQETQYF.

This chain links TRBV9 with TRBJ1-5, with D unresolved. Looked up from germline, CDR1 is SGDLS and CDR2 is YYNGEE. The CDR3 is made up of 15 amino acids. The V and J ends lost 0 bases and 6 bases respectively, with 13 bases between them. The CDR3 DNA reads TGTGCCAGCAGCGTAGGGACGGGTCCGGGTCAGCCCCAGCATTTT. It yields the protein CASSVGTGPGQPQHF.

This chain connects TRBV19 to TRBJ2-1, with 9 bases fitting TRBD1. The germline V gene encodes CDR1 LNHDA and CDR2 SQIVND (reference sequence). The junction had 9 bases not matched to a gene; V was cut back by 4 bases and J by 8 bases. The CDR3 covers 15 residues. The CDR3 DNA is TGTGCCAGTAGTAGTCACAGGGGGCGATTCGATGAGCAGTTCTTC. It is translated as CASSSHRGRFDEQFF.

The CDR3: CASSLSLENYGYTF. The CDR3 DNA sequence: TGTGCCAGCAGCTTGTCCTTAGAAAACTATGGCTACACCTTC. This chain links TRBV5-4 with TRBJ1-2; D ambiguous. The CDR3 is 14 amino acids. Germline V gene sequence: CDR1 SGHNT, CDR2 YYREEE (reference sequence). V shed 1 base and J shed 2 bases, with 9 bases lying between them.

The rearrangement links TRBV18 to TRBJ2-1; maybe TRBD1 (6 bases). The ends were cut back, 4 bases at V and 0 bases at J, with 13 bases in the middle. Germline CDR1 is KGHSH and CDR2 is LQKENI. The CDR3 runs to 16 residues. This CDR3 is CASSRRTVGSYNEQFF. In DNA, the CDR3 is TGTGCCAGCTCACGACGGACAGTCGGCTCCTACAATGAGCAGTTCTTC.

In its sample, this clone was seen a few times. The chain recombines TRBV5-1 with TRBJ2-7; 9 bases match TRBD2. V dropped 3 bases and J dropped 9; count of bases not matched to a gene: 13. Germline V gene lookup returns CDR1 SGHRS and CDR2 YFSETQ. This CDR3 contains 15 residues. CDR3 residues: CASSSTPRTSERQYF. The CDR3 DNA sequence: TGCGCCAGCAGCTCGACCCCCCGGACTAGCGAGAGGCAGTACTTC. Looking up the rest from reference TRBV5-1 and TRBJ2-7 gives the full variable domain: KAGVTQTPRYLIKTRGQQVTLSCSPISGHRSVSWYQQTPGQGLQFLFEYFSETQRNKGNFPGRFSGRQFSNSRSEMNVSTLELGDSALYLCASSSTPRTSERQYFGPGTRLTVT.

This chain joins TRBV18 and TRBJ2-7; 10 nucleotides match TRBD1. Germline V lookup: CDR1 KGHSH, CDR2 LQKENI. V was clipped by 3 bases and J by 3 bases; unmatched bases: 2. This CDR3 spans 14 amino acids. Here the CDR3 reads CASSPWDRGYEQYF. DNA for the CDR3: TGTGCCAGCTCACCGTGGGACAGGGGCTACGAGCAGTACTTC.